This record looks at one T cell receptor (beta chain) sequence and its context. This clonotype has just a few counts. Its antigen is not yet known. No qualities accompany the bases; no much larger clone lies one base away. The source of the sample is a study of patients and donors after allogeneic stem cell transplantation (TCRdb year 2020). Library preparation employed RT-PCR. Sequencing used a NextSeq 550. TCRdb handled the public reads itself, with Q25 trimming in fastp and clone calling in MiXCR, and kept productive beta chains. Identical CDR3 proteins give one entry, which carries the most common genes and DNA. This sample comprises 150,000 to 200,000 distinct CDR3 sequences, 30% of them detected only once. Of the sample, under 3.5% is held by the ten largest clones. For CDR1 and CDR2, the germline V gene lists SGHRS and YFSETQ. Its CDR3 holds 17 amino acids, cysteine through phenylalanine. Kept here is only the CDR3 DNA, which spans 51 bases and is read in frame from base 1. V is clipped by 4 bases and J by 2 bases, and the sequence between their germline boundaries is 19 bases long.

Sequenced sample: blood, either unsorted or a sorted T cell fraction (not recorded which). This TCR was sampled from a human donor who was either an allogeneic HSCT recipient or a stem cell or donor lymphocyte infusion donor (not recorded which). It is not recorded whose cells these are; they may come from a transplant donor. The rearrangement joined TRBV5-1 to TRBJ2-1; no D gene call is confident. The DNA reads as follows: TGCGCCAGCAGCCCGGGCTTTGGACCCGGCGCCTACAATGAGCAGTTCTTC. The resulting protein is CASSPGFGPGAYNEQFF.